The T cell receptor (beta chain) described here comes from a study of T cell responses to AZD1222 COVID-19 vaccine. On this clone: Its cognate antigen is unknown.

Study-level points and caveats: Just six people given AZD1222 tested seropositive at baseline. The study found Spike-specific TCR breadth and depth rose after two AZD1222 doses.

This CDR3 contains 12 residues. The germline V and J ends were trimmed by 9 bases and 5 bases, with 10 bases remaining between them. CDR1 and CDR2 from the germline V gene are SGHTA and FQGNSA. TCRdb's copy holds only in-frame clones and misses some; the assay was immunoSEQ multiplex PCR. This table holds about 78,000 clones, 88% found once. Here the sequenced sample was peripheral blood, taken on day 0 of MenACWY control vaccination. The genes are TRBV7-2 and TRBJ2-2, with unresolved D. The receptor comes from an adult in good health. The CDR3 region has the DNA TGTGCCAGAGGACCCAGAACCGGGGAGCTGTTTTTT. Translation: CARGPRTGELFF.